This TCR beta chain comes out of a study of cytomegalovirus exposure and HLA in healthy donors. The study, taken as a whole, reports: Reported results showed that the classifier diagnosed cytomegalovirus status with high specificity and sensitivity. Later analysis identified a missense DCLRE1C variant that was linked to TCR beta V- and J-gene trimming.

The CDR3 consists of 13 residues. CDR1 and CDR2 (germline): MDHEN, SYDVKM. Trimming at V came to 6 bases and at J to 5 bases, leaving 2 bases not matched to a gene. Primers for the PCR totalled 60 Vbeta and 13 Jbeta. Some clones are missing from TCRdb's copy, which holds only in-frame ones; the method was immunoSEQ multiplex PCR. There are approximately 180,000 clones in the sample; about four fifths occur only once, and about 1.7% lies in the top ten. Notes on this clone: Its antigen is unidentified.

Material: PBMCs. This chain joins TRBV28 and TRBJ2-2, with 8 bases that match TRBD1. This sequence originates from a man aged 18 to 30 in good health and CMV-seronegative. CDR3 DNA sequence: TGTGCCAGCAGAACAGGGGGGACCGGGGAGCTGTTTTTT. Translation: CASRTGGTGELFF.